This is a list of T cell receptor beta chains from one sample in a study of T cell responses to AZD1222 COVID-19 vaccine. Measured with immunoSEQ multiplex PCR; TCRdb has only the in-frame clones, and not every one. Among about 130,000 clones listed, over 85% were seen once. The sequencing used peripheral blood, collected 28 days after the second AZD1222 dose. The receptors were gathered from an adult who received the AZD1222 COVID-19 vaccine. Both conserved end residues are part of each CDR3.

v_gene	j_gene	CDR3aa
TRBV28	TRBJ1-2	CASSSPGYGYTF
TRBV5-1	TRBJ1-1	CASSADRGGLTLEAFF
TRBV7-2	TRBJ1-1	CASSFLGPNTEAFF
TRBV18	TRBJ1-1	CASWQGGGNTEAFF
TRBV5-1	TRBJ1-3	CASSSGTVSSGNTIYF
TRBV18	TRBJ1-6	CASSPRTDNSPLHF
TRBV11-2	TRBJ2-6	CASSLRVSGANVLTF
TRBV4-3	TRBJ2-2	CASSQDKGSGELFF
TRBV30	TRBJ1-6	CAWGLGTSLHF
TRBV18	TRBJ1-6	CASSPEAPNGYSPLHF
TRBV6-5	TRBJ2-2	CASSYSPAANTGELFF
TRBV5-1	TRBJ1-1	CASSPEGQSIEAFF
TRBV18	TRBJ2-1	CASRLGESNNEQFF
TRBV7-9	TRBJ1-2	CASSLGSAGGYTF